The sequence of this TCR beta chain was determined in a study of blood T cell repertoires in COVID-19. Authors' processing steps: For nucleated cells, counts were estimated from reference gene primer amplification. This table comes from immunoSEQ multiplex PCR, and its TCRdb copy is limited to in-frame clones, with some not included. D and trimming were read from the DNA, whereas the V and J calls and clone size are those reported in that table. The sample contains about 200,000 clones, 87% of which appear only once. Germline values: CDR1 SGHVS, CDR2 FNYEAQ. Unmatched junction bases numbered 7, after V lost 2 bases and J lost 0 bases. This CDR3 region has 18 residues.

The rearrangement joins TRBV7-6 to TRBJ2-7, with TRBD2 identical over 13 bases. This receptor was identified in a woman aged 25 to 39 who had recovered from COVID-19. The sequencing sample was made of PBMCs or T cells enriched from blood (not recorded which). CDR3 sequence (DNA): TGTGCCAGCAGCTTAAGGACTAGCGGGAGCGGGAGCTCCTACGAGCAGTACTTC. It translates to CASSLRTSGSGSSYEQYF.